The 8 T cell receptor beta chains given below trace back to one sample, sequenced in a study. TCRdb reprocessed the 5' RACE reads via MiXCR and lists one record per CDR3 protein. The sample records 45,000 to 60,000 distinct CDR3 sequences, approximately 23% being singletons. The sample comprised tumor-infiltrating naive CD4+ T cells sorted from the breast tumor. Noted subset: naive CD4+ T cells, CD4+CD45RA+CD25-. The receptor source for this set is a female donor with breast cancer.

V gene TRBV6-6 combines with J gene TRBJ2-7; D possibly matches TRBD1 or TRBD2 (5 bases each). The CDR3 contains 15 residues. Per the germline V gene, CDR1 is MNHNY and CDR2 is SVGAGI (reference sequence). Trimming pared 2 bases from V and 6 bases from J, leaving 17 bases between. In DNA, the CDR3 is TGTGCCAGCAGTTACACACAGGACCCACGGGGCGAGCAGTACTTC. Translated: CASSYTQDPRGEQYF.

Ten or more counts support this clonotype. The rearrangement joins TRBV6-6 to TRBJ1-1; D remains ambiguous. The CDR3 has 15 amino acids. Germline V gene data show CDR1 as MNHNY and CDR2 as SVGAGI (reference sequence). Between the trimmed V and J ends, which lost 0 bases and 0 bases, there was a span of 8 bases. CDR3 nucleotides: TGTGCCAGCAGTTACTCGGAGATCATGAACACTGAAGCTTTCTTT. It codes for CASSYSEIMNTEAFF.

This chain joins TRBV7-2 and TRBJ1-2, with D tentatively TRBD1 (5 bases). The V end lost 4 bases, the J end lost 8 bases, and 14 bases lay between the germline ends. Germline V lookup: CDR1 SGHTA, CDR2 FQGNSA. The CDR3 is 13 residues long. CDR3 protein: CASSWWDRKGYTF. The CDR3 bases are TGTGCCAGCAGCTGGTGGGACCGTAAGGGCTACACCTTC.

This clonotype was recorded a few times. The chain combines TRBV9 with TRBJ2-1; TRBD2 aligns across 9 bases. The CDR3 sequence is 16 residues long. With V trimmed by 3 bases and J by 3 bases, 7 bases remained unmatched. Germline V gives CDR1 SGDLS, CDR2 YYNGEE. CDR3 loop: CASSGGLAGFYNEQFF. The CDR3 DNA is TGTGCCAGCAGCGGGGGGCTAGCGGGGTTCTACAATGAGCAGTTCTTC.

The V call is TRBV6-5, the J call TRBJ1-2; tentative D call: TRBD1 (5 bases). V was cut by 6 bases and J by 3 bases, with 17 bases left in between. The CDR3 is 15 residues long. Germline CDR1 and CDR2: MNHEY and SVGAGI. The CDR3: CASRPVARDHYGYTF. CDR3 nucleotides: TGTGCCAGCAGACCGGTCGCGAGGGACCACTATGGCTACACCTTC.

The V call is TRBV11-2, the J call TRBJ2-7; 9 nucleotides agree with TRBD2. The CDR3 is 18 amino acids. V was pared by 2 bases and J by 0 bases, with 11 bases of the junction left unmatched. The germline V gene encodes CDR1 SGHAT and CDR2 FQNNGV. This CDR3 is CASSLSASGTTASYEQYF. For the CDR3, the DNA is TGTGCCAGCAGCTTAAGTGCTAGCGGGACCACCGCCTCCTACGAGCAGTACTTC.

In this sample, this clonotype turned up many times. V is TRBV5-1 and J is TRBJ2-2; TRBD1 might be the D (5 bases). The CDR3 runs 15 residues. The ends were cut back, 0 bases at V and 0 bases at J, with 6 bases in the middle. Per germline, CDR1 SGHRS and CDR2 YFSETQ. CDR3 bases: TGCGCCAGCAGCTTGGCAGGGACGAACACCGGGGAGCTGTTTTTT. Translated: CASSLAGTNTGELFF.

This clonotype has a handful of counts. The genes are TRBV7-9 and TRBJ2-3; TRBD2 might be the D (6 bases). V was pared by 5 bases and J by 3 bases, with 18 bases between. This CDR3 region has 16 residues. Looked up from germline, CDR1 is SEHNR and CDR2 is FQNEAQ (reference sequence). The CDR3 is CASSKGAGLQTDTQYF. The DNA of the CDR3 is TGTGCCAGCAGCAAAGGGGCGGGATTACAGACAGATACGCAGTATTTT. The whole variable domain, filled in from reference TRBV7-9 and TRBJ2-3, reads DTGVSQNPRHKITKRGQNVTFRCDPISEHNRLYWYRQTLGQGPEFLTYFQNEAQLEKSRLLSDRFSAERPKGSFSTLEIQRTEQGDSAMYLCASSKGAGLQTDTQYFGPGTRLTVL.